This T cell receptor (beta chain) was sequenced in a study of siplizumab effects on memory and regulatory T cells. Study-level findings and limits: Relative to controls at approximately 30%, mappable alloreactive CD4+ clones exhibited a mean Treg-derived proportion of less than 70% with siplizumab. In the presence of siplizumab, alloreactive sequences traceable to unstimulated CD4+ memory cells were significantly reduced. Suppression by proliferating Tregs derived from siplizumab cultures was not verified. Naive T cell populations appeared to exhibit greater diversity than memory cells and appeared to be major alloresponse contributors.

The V gene lost 4 bases and the J gene lost 6 bases, with 5 bases spanning the gap. There are 11 residues in the CDR3. Germline V gene lookup returns CDR1 SGHAT and CDR2 FQDESV (reference sequence). Using immunoSEQ multiplex PCR, the repertoire was profiled, and TCRdb retains in-frame clones only, with some absent. The table includes about 82,000 clones, roughly 89% detected once. This clone has only one observation. What it recognizes is unknown. The chain is built from TRBV11-1 and TRBJ2-3, with a tentative D call TRBD2 (5 bases). Sample: Tregs sorted from blood. The sequence derives from a human donor in good health. CDR3 in amino acids: CASSSGDTQYF. The CDR3 DNA reads as TGTGCCAGCAGCTCGGGGGATACGCAGTATTTT.